The 28 T cell receptor beta chains reported below all come from one sample, sequenced in a study of cytomegalovirus exposure and HLA in healthy donors. Amplification used 60 Vbeta primers and 13 Jbeta primers. Libraries were prepared by immunoSEQ multiplex PCR; TCRdb keeps only in-frame clonotypes and omits some of them. The table shows fewer than 200,000 clones, with 65% to 85% occurring only once. Sequenced input: PBMCs. The receptors here all came from a woman between 45 and 60 years old in good health and CMV-seropositive.

The rearrangement joins TRBV30 to TRBJ2-7; D gene ambiguous. Trimming left V 2 bases short and J 9 bases short, with 8 bases between. Germline V gene lookup returns CDR1 GTSNPN and CDR2 SVGIG (reference sequence). The CDR3 sequence is 10 residues long. CDR3 nucleotide sequence: TGTGCCTGGAGTACCTCGGTGCAGTACTTC. Its protein is CAWSTSVQYF.

This clone was detected only once. The V and J genes are TRBV7-8 and TRBJ1-4; no definite D call. Trimming removed 4 bases from V and 6 bases from J, with 9 bases in between. Germline CDR1 reads SGHVS; CDR2 reads FQNEAQ. The CDR3 totals 13 residues. The CDR3 here is CASSYRQDEKLFF. The CDR3 DNA reads as TGTGCCAGCAGCTACCGGCAGGATGAAAAACTGTTTTTT.

This clone has just one count. This chain links TRBV5-1 with TRBJ2-1, with 11 bases identical to TRBD2. Germline V gives CDR1 SGHRS, CDR2 YFSETQ. V trimming: 3 bases; J trimming: 4 bases; junction bases outside the gene matches: 6. The CDR3 length is 16 residues. This chain's CDR3 is CASSSVLAGGYNEQFF. The CDR3 DNA reads TGCGCCAGCAGCTCGGTCTTAGCGGGAGGGTACAATGAGCAGTTCTTC. Complete variable domain (other parts from reference TRBV5-1 and TRBJ2-1): KAGVTQTPRYLIKTRGQQVTLSCSPISGHRSVSWYQQTPGQGLQFLFEYFSETQRNKGNFPGRFSGRQFSNSRSEMNVSTLELGDSALYLCASSSVLAGGYNEQFFGPGTRLTVL.

The chain recombines TRBV12-5 with TRBJ2-3; TRBD1 aligns across 7 bases. With V trimmed by 6 bases and J by 2 bases, 2 bases remained unmatched. In germline, CDR1 is LGHNT, CDR2 FRNRAP. The CDR3 runs 13 residues. CDR3 DNA sequence: TGTGCTAGTGGACAGGGGAACACAGATACGCAGTATTTT. This codes for CASGQGNTDTQYF.

The J gene is TRBJ1-3, the V gene TRBV7-9; D gene uncertain. The CDR3 runs to 16 residues. Trimming removed 5 bases at V and 0 bases at J, with 14 bases between. Germline V gene data show CDR1 as SEHNR and CDR2 as FQNEAQ (reference sequence). Written as DNA, the CDR3 is TGTGCCAGCAGCCCCCAGGCTTTAAGCTCTGGAAACACCATATATTTT. Protein: CASSPQALSSGNTIYF.

The chain links TRBV7-6 to TRBJ2-2; 10 bases match TRBD2. The CDR3 contains 17 residues. The ends lost 5 bases at V and 6 bases at J; junction bases unmatched: 12. In germline, CDR1 is SGHVS, CDR2 FNYEAQ. The CDR3 sequence: CASSPEELAGLAGELFF. The CDR3 DNA follows: TGTGCCAGCAGCCCGGAGGAACTAGCGGGACTGGCCGGGGAGCTGTTTTTT.

The genes are TRBV4-2 and TRBJ2-2; D possibly corresponds to TRBD2 (6 bases). V was shortened by 0 bases and J by 4 bases, with 15 bases between the two germline ends. Per the germline V gene, CDR1 is LGHNA and CDR2 is YNFKEQ. The CDR3 has 17 residues. In DNA form, the CDR3 reads TGTGCCAGCAGCCAAGAAGTTGGCGGGAAACCCACCGGGGAGCTGTTTTTT. Protein product: CASSQEVGGKPTGELFF.

This chain links TRBV4-2 with TRBJ1-1; possible D gene TRBD1, 5 bases. With 1 base removed from V and 6 bases from J, the gap between germline ends came to 15 bases. The CDR3 consists of 15 residues. Germline-derived CDR1 and CDR2 are LGHNA and YNFKEQ. CDR3 in amino acids: CASSQGSDSHPEAFF. The CDR3 DNA reads TGTGCCAGCAGCCAAGGGTCCGACAGCCACCCTGAAGCTTTCTTT.

This clone has a handful of counts. The chain employs TRBV18 and TRBJ1-2; 9 bases agree with TRBD1. CDR1 and CDR2 from the germline V gene are KGHSH and LQKENI. The V segment lost 6 bases and the J segment 3 bases; nucleotides outside the gene matches: 5. CDR3 size: 14 residues. The CDR3 sequence: CASSPRDRDYGYTF. The CDR3, as DNA: TGTGCCAGCTCCCCAAGGGACAGGGACTATGGCTACACCTTC.

The chain is built from TRBV10-3 and TRBJ1-1, with no clear D. Germline loops: CDR1 ENHRY, CDR2 SYGVKD. The CDR3 extends over 14 amino acids. V gave up 0 bases and J gave up 0 bases, with 5 bases separating them. The CDR3 region is CAISESELNTEAFF. In DNA, the CDR3 is TGTGCCATCAGTGAGTCCGAGCTGAACACTGAAGCTTTCTTT.

The chain employs TRBV10-3 and TRBJ1-2, with TRBD1 matching 8 bases. CDR3 length: 14 amino acids. After removal of 7 bases from V and 5 bases from J, the junction contained 9 bases not matched to a gene. Germline CDR1 is ENHRY and CDR2 is SYGVKD. For the CDR3, the DNA is TGTGCCATCAACGGACAGGGAAGTAGGTATGGCTACACCTTC. Translating gives CAINGQGSRYGYTF.

This clone was seen a handful of times. DNA of the CDR3: TGTGCCATCAGTGAGCCCGGTAGGACTAGCGGGGCATCTGAGCAGTTCTTC. Amino acids: CAISEPGRTSGASEQFF. The gene calls are TRBV10-3 and TRBJ2-1, with 12 bases lining up with TRBD2. CDR1 ENHRY and CDR2 SYGVKD come from the germline V gene. Losses at the gene ends were 2 bases for V and 9 bases for J; bases not matched to a gene: 11. This CDR3 contains 17 residues.

The chain employs TRBV7-3 and TRBJ2-1; 10 bases align to TRBD2. The CDR3 has 16 residues. Germline trimming cut 5 bases from V and 4 bases from J; bases unmatched to any gene: 8. CDR1 and CDR2 (germline): SGHTA, FQGTGA. The CDR3 sequence: CASSKLAGGEYNEQFF. The CDR3 bases are TGTGCCAGCAGCAAGTTAGCGGGGGGCGAATACAATGAGCAGTTCTTC.

This clone is a singleton in its sample. Written as DNA, the CDR3 is TGTGCCAGCAGCTCCGGTCTAGCGGGATACTACGAGCAGTACTTC. This encodes CASSSGLAGYYEQYF. The chain carries TRBV7-2 and TRBJ2-5; 9 bases fit TRBD2. Gene TRBJ2-7 matches the end of the DNA better, so the J call may be wrong. This CDR3 is built from 15 residues. Germline V gene data show CDR1 as SGHTA and CDR2 as FQGNSA.

V and J are TRBV7-2 and TRBJ1-5; weak D call: TRBD1 (6 bases). Germline V gives CDR1 SGHTA, CDR2 FQGNSA. CDR3 length: 13 residues. V gave up 2 bases and J gave up 7 bases, with 9 bases separating them. The CDR3 spells CASSLQGHQPQHF. As DNA, the CDR3 is TGTGCCAGCAGCTTACAGGGGCACCAGCCCCAGCATTTT.

V gene TRBV6-6 combines with J gene TRBJ1-4, with D possibly being TRBD1 (5 bases). Germline loops: CDR1 MNHNY, CDR2 SVGAGI (reference sequence). The CDR3 consists of 15 residues. V lost 2 bases and J lost 3, with 10 bases in between. CDR3 nucleotide sequence: TGTGCCAGCAGTTACAGGGGTGCTTCTAATGAAAAACTGTTTTTT. Protein product: CASSYRGASNEKLFF.

The chain employs TRBV4-1 and TRBJ2-1; no clear D. Germline loops: CDR1 MGHRA, CDR2 YSYEKL. V was pared by 5 bases and J by 8 bases, with 16 bases between. The CDR3 spans 14 residues. The CDR3 DNA is TGCGCCAGCAGCATCAGAGGAAGCGTCGATGAGCAGTTCTTC. Protein sequence: CASSIRGSVDEQFF.

The chain joins TRBV6-5 to TRBJ2-5; 7 positions agree with TRBD2. Germline V CDR1 and CDR2: MNHEY, SVGAGI. The V gene end was trimmed by 8 bases and the J gene end by 2 bases; junction bases not matched to a gene: 5. The CDR3 is 13 amino acids. CDR3 DNA: TGTGCCAGCTATACCGGGGGGCAAGAGACCCAGTACTTC. It codes for CASYTGGQETQYF.

This chain joins TRBV27 and TRBJ1-1; 12 positions match TRBD1. This CDR3 contains 14 residues. V gave up 6 bases and J gave up 8 bases; unmatched junction bases: 7. Germline CDR1 and CDR2: MNHEY and SMNVEV (reference sequence). The CDR3 DNA reads TGTGCCAGCAGACCGGGACAGGGGGCATTGGAAGCTTTCTTT. It codes for CASRPGQGALEAFF.

V usage is TRBV6-1 and J usage is TRBJ1-1, with D hard to call. Germline loops: CDR1 MNHNS, CDR2 SASEGT. The length of the CDR3 is 14 residues. Between the trimmed V and J ends, which lost 4 bases and 4 bases, there was a span of 13 bases. CDR3 sequence (DNA): TGTGCCAGCAGTGGACTCCCACCGGGCACTGAAGCTTTCTTT. It codes for CASSGLPPGTEAFF.

The J gene is TRBJ2-7, the V gene TRBV12-2; the DNA was not compared with TRBD2, the D call given in the table. TRBV12-2 is a listed pseudogene. This CDR3 has 16 residues. The CDR3: CASHPLSGGRAYEQYF. The CDR3 nucleotides are TGTGCAAGTCACCCTCTAAGCGGGGGACGCGCCTACGAGCAGTACTTC.

The chain has TRBV19 and TRBJ2-1; 8 bases are a match to TRBD2. V lost 1 base, J lost 8 bases, and 7 bases stayed unmatched. This CDR3 spans 15 amino acids. CDR1 is LNHDA, CDR2 SQIVND, per germline (reference sequence). CDR3 protein: CASSIGAGAFDEQFF. CDR3 nucleotides: TGTGCCAGTAGTATAGGAGCGGGAGCCTTCGATGAGCAGTTCTTC.

This clone was recorded only once. This chain joins TRBV29-1 and TRBJ2-7; TRBD1 agrees at 8 bases. Germline loops: CDR1 SQVTM, CDR2 ANQGSEA. This CDR3 is built from 13 residues. Germline trimming cut 5 bases from V and 0 bases from J; bases unmatched to any gene: 3. CDR3 in DNA: TGCAGCGTTACAGGGGGGAGCTCCTACGAGCAGTACTTC. It codes for CSVTGGSSYEQYF.

J is TRBJ2-7 and V is TRBV7-9; 11 bases match TRBD1. The length of the CDR3 is 17 residues. Germline V gene sequence: CDR1 SEHNR, CDR2 FQNEAQ (reference sequence). Unmatched junction bases numbered 9, after V lost 5 bases and J lost 0 bases. CDR3 in amino acids: CASSPGQGGRSSYEQYF. CDR3 bases: TGTGCCAGCAGCCCGGGACAGGGGGGCAGGAGCTCCTACGAGCAGTACTTC.

J is TRBJ1-5 and V is TRBV30, with D maybe TRBD1 (5 bases). Trimming took off 0 bases at V and 3 bases at J, with 12 bases between the two ends. Germline loops: CDR1 GTSNPN, CDR2 SVGIG (reference sequence). This CDR3 contains 15 residues. This chain's CDR3 is CAWSVSAGHNQPQHF. The CDR3 DNA sequence: TGTGCCTGGAGTGTCTCCGCAGGGCACAATCAGCCCCAGCATTTT.

The rearrangement joins TRBV2 to TRBJ1-1; tentatively, D is TRBD1 (5 bases). The germline V gene has CDR1 SNHLY and CDR2 FYNNEI. Deletions cut 4 bases from V and 6 bases from J, with 12 bases between. The CDR3 runs to 13 residues. CDR3 in DNA: TGTGCCAGCAGTGCCAGGGAGGAGGCTGAAGCTTTCTTT. Translated: CASSAREEAEAFF.

This chain links TRBV6-1 with TRBJ1-5; tentatively, D is TRBD1 (5 bases). Trimming removed 0 bases from V and 4 bases from J, with 7 bases in between. Germline lookup yields CDR1 MNHNS and CDR2 SASEGT. The CDR3 extends over 14 amino acids. The CDR3 DNA reads as TGTGCCAGCAGTGAAGCGGGGCCAAATCAGCCCCAGCATTTT. Amino acid sequence: CASSEAGPNQPQHF.

The CDR3 loop reads CASSRYEGAESYGYTF. Here the CDR3 DNA reads TGTGCCAGCAGCCGATACGAGGGGGCGGAAAGCTATGGCTACACCTTC. The V call is TRBV11-1, the J call TRBJ1-2; TRBD1 matches at 7 bases. The CDR3 is made up of 16 amino acids. The V gene end was trimmed by 5 bases and the J gene end by 4 bases; junction bases not matched to a gene: 13. Per the germline V gene, CDR1 is SGHAT and CDR2 is FQDESV (reference sequence).